This entry concerns a single T cell receptor (beta chain). This CDR3 region has 14 residues. Germline values: CDR1 KGHSH, CDR2 LQKENI. Trimming pared 6 bases from V and 5 bases from J, leaving 16 bases between. Method: immunoSEQ multiplex PCR; TCRdb's copy keeps in-frame clones and lacks some. The table includes 130,000 to 150,000 clones, roughly 91% detected once. The data were obtained in a study of T cell responses to AZD1222 COVID-19 vaccine. The receptor was isolated from an adult in good health. Sample: peripheral blood, taken on day 0 of AZD1222 vaccination. This chain uses TRBV18 with TRBJ1-1, with D possibly being TRBD1 (5 bases). The CDR3 sequence: CASSRGRQRTEAFF. The CDR3 nucleotides are TGTGCCAGCTCCCGGGGACGCCAGCGGACTGAAGCTTTCTTT. Full variable domain (remainder filled in from reference TRBV18 and TRBJ1-1): NAGVMQNPRHLVRRRGQEARLRCSPMKGHSHVYWYRQLPEEGLKFMVYLQKENIIDESGMPKERFSAEFPKEGPSILRIQQVVRGDSAAYFCASSRGRQRTEAFFGQGTRLTVV.